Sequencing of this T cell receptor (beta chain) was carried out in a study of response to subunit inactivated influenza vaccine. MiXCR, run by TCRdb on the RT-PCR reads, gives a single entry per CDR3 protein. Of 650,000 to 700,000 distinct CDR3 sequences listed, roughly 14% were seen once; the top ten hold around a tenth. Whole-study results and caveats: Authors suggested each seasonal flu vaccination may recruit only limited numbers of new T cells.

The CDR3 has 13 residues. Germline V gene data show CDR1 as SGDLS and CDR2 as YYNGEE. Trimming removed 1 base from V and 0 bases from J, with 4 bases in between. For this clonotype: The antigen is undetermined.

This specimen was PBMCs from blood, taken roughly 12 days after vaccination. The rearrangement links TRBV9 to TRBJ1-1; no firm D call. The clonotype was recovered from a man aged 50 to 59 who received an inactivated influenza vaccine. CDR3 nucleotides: TGTGCCAGCAGCGTACACATGAACACTGAAGCTTTCTTT. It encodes CASSVHMNTEAFF.